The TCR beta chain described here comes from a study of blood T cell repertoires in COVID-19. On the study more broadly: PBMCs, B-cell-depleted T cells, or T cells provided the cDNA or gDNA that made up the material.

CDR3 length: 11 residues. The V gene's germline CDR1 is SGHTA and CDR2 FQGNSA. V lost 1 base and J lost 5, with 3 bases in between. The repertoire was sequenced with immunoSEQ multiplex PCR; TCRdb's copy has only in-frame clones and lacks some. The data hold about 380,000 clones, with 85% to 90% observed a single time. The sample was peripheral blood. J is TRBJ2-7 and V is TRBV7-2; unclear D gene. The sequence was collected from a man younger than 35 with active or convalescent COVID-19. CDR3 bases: TGTGCCAGCAGCTTAGTCAACGAGCAGTACTTC. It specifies CASSLVNEQYF.